A single sample gave rise to the 29 T cell receptor beta chains below, sequenced in a study of response to subunit inactivated influenza vaccine. TCRdb reprocessed the RT-PCR reads via MiXCR and lists one record per CDR3 protein. The sample has about 540,000 distinct CDR3 sequences, around a quarter seen once. This sample was also put to use in a study of T cells expressing NK-cell markers. According to that study: Template switching by 5'RACE with UMIs generated the TCR beta cDNA.

This material consisted of CD4+ T cells sorted from PBMCs, taken 11 to 12 days after vaccination. The receptors derive from a man aged 45-65 years who received an inactivated influenza vaccine.

This clonotype occurred a few times. The gene calls are TRBV11-1 and TRBJ2-5; possible D gene TRBD2, 5 bases. The CDR3 covers 14 residues. V lost 2 bases and J lost 2, with 9 bases in between. Per the germline V gene, CDR1 is SGHAT and CDR2 is FQDESV (reference sequence). The CDR3 DNA follows: TGTGCCAGCAGCTTAAACGGGGAACAAGAGACCCAGTACTTC. It codes for CASSLNGEQETQYF.

This clonotype was detected a few times. This rearrangement joins TRBV29-1 to TRBJ2-7, with D unclear. The CDR3 runs to 13 residues. V was pared by 0 bases and J by 6 bases, with 12 bases between. Germline V gene data show CDR1 as SQVTM and CDR2 as ANQGSEA. CDR3: CSVEETLSGEQYF. CDR3 nucleotide sequence: TGCAGCGTTGAAGAGACACTTTCGGGCGAGCAGTACTTC.

This clonotype was seen only a few times. The chain uses TRBV20-1 and TRBJ2-7; 8 bases map to TRBD2. The CDR3 has 15 residues. Trimming at V came to 4 bases and at J to 4 bases, leaving 12 bases not matched to a gene. Germline assignment: CDR1 DFQATT and CDR2 SNEGSKA (reference sequence). This CDR3 reads CSAKSGGSGNYEQYF. As DNA, the CDR3 is TGCAGTGCTAAATCGGGAGGGAGCGGGAATTACGAGCAGTACTTC.

The sample holds a few counts of this clonotype. The chain recombines TRBV4-1 with TRBJ2-7; 8 positions match TRBD1. The CDR3 length is 16 residues. Germline V gives CDR1 MGHRA, CDR2 YSYEKL. J was trimmed by 6 bases and V by 3 bases; bases with no gene match: 13. Here the CDR3 DNA reads TGCGCCAGCAGCCAGGACCCGGGAGACAGGGGATCCGAGCAGTACTTC. The encoded protein is CASSQDPGDRGSEQYF.

In this sample, this clonotype turned up many times. The chain recombines TRBV28 with TRBJ2-7, with 10 positions matching TRBD1. Germline CDR1 is MDHEN and CDR2 is SYDVKM. The CDR3 extends over 12 amino acids. The CDR3 reads CATRTGGYEQYF. The DNA of the CDR3 is TGTGCTACTCGGACAGGGGGCTACGAGCAGTACTTC.

The chain combines TRBV5-1 with TRBJ2-1, with a weak D call TRBD2 (6 bases). This CDR3 is 15 amino acids long. With 0 bases removed from V and 7 bases from J, the gap between germline ends came to 14 bases. CDR1 is SGHRS, CDR2 YFSETQ, per germline. CDR3 coding DNA: TGCGCCAGCAGCTTGGGTAGCGGAGAGGGTAATGAGCAGTTCTTC. Its translation: CASSLGSGEGNEQFF.

In its sample, this clonotype was seen a few times. This chain uses TRBV20-1 with TRBJ2-7, with a weak D call TRBD1 (6 bases). In germline, CDR1 is DFQATT, CDR2 SNEGSKA (reference sequence). The CDR3 extends over 14 amino acids. Trimming took off 4 bases at V and 3 bases at J, with 16 bases between the two ends. The CDR3 loop reads CSAIGQFDVYEQYF. The CDR3 region has the DNA TGCAGTGCTATTGGACAGTTCGACGTCTACGAGCAGTACTTC.

This chain joins TRBV7-9 and TRBJ2-1; the D gene could be TRBD1 or TRBD2 (5 bases each). V lost 0 bases and J lost 2, with 8 bases in between. The germline V gene encodes CDR1 SEHNR and CDR2 FQNEAQ (reference sequence). The CDR3 sequence is 15 residues long. CDR3 bases: TGTGCCAGCAGCTTAGCTCTGGGGGCCTACAATGAGCAGTTCTTC. It encodes CASSLALGAYNEQFF.

The chain has TRBV5-1 and TRBJ2-2; 9 bases are shared with TRBD1. CDR1 is SGHRS and CDR2 is YFSETQ in the germline V gene. J lost 6 bases, V lost 3 bases, and 6 bases had no gene match. The CDR3 extends over 15 amino acids. The CDR3 bases are TGCGCCAGCAGCTCCCGGACAGGGGTCGCCGGGGAGCTGTTTTTT. Protein product: CASSSRTGVAGELFF.

The chain uses TRBV3-1 and TRBJ2-7, with 7 bases fitting TRBD1. The CDR3 extends over 14 amino acids. Germline V gene sequence: CDR1 LGHDT, CDR2 YNNKEL (reference sequence). Unmatched junction bases numbered 7, after V lost 3 bases and J lost 5 bases. For the CDR3, the DNA is TGTGCCAGCAGCCAGGTAGGGGGCCCGAACGAGCAGTACTTC. This translates into CASSQVGGPNEQYF.

The rearrangement uses TRBV10-3 and TRBJ2-2, with 10 bases lining up with TRBD2. Germline V gene data show CDR1 as ENHRY and CDR2 as SYGVKD. Unmatched junction bases numbered 8, after V lost 7 bases and J lost 3 bases. The CDR3 runs 16 residues. Written as DNA, the CDR3 is TGTGCCATCACGGCTAGCGGGAGTTTCGACACCGGGGAGCTGTTTTTT. Its translation: CAITASGSFDTGELFF.

CDR3 DNA sequence: TGTGCCAGCAGCCACCGCGGACAGGGGCCGCGAGAGCAGTACTTC. It specifies CASSHRGQGPREQYF. V gene TRBV4-2 combines with J gene TRBJ2-7, with 9 bases identical to TRBD1. Germline V gene data show CDR1 as LGHNA and CDR2 as YNFKEQ. Germline trimming cut 3 bases from V and 7 bases from J; bases unmatched to any gene: 10. This CDR3 comprises 15 residues.

This clonotype was counted between two and nine times. The chain joins TRBV29-1 to TRBJ1-4; unclear D gene. Germline V gene data show CDR1 as SQVTM and CDR2 as ANQGSEA. Trimming removed 0 bases from V and 8 bases from J, with 4 bases in between. This CDR3 has 11 residues. The CDR3 nucleotides read TGCAGCGTTGAAGAATTCGAAAAACTGTTTTTT. This sequence encodes CSVEEFEKLFF.

This clonotype has at least ten counts. This sequence joins TRBV5-4 and TRBJ2-1, with TRBD1 as a possible D gene (6 bases). The CDR3 is 13 amino acids. Germline V gives CDR1 SGHNT, CDR2 YYREEE (reference sequence). Trimming pared 5 bases from V and 8 bases from J, leaving 14 bases between. The CDR3 sequence: CASSLQGGDEQFF. The CDR3 nucleotides read TGTGCCAGCAGTCTACAGGGTGGGGATGAGCAGTTCTTC.

This clonotype has just a few counts. The rearrangement uses TRBV24-1 and TRBJ2-6; no firm D call. Germline CDR1 KGHDR, CDR2 SFDVKD. V dropped 6 bases and J dropped 0 bases, with 11 bases sitting between them. The CDR3 has 16 amino acids. This CDR3 reads CATSTENNSGANVLTF. CDR3 in DNA: TGTGCCACCAGTACCGAAAACAACTCTGGGGCCAACGTCCTGACTTTC.

In this sample, this clonotype turned up a few times. The chain has TRBV29-1 and TRBJ2-3; D is unresolved. The CDR3 extends over 12 amino acids. The V end lost 3 bases, the J end lost 0 bases, and 4 bases lay between the germline ends. The germline V gene has CDR1 SQVTM and CDR2 ANQGSEA. CDR3 DNA: TGCAGCGTTGACAGGAGCACAGATACGCAGTATTTT. It specifies CSVDRSTDTQYF.

This chain connects TRBV7-9 to TRBJ1-2, with D perhaps matching TRBD1 (5 bases). V was trimmed by 5 bases and J by 2 bases, leaving 12 bases between them. The germline CDR1 and CDR2 sequences are SEHNR and FQNEAQ (reference sequence). The CDR3 runs 14 residues. CDR3 DNA sequence: TGTGCCAGCAGCCTTAGGGGAAGCAACTATGGCTACACCTTC. Its protein is CASSLRGSNYGYTF.

This clonotype was found a few times. The V call is TRBV20-1, the J call TRBJ2-2, with 8 bases aligning to TRBD2. J was trimmed by 5 bases and V by 6 bases; bases with no gene match: 11. This CDR3 is built from 15 residues. The germline V gene encodes CDR1 DFQATT and CDR2 SNEGSKA (reference sequence). CDR3 in DNA: TGCAGTGCCGCACCGGGACTAGGGTTTACCGGGGAGCTGTTTTTT. This codes for CSAAPGLGFTGELFF.

The chain couples TRBV20-1 to TRBJ2-2; the D is unclear. There are 13 residues in the CDR3. V was cut by 1 base and J by 6 bases, with 9 bases left in between. Germline V gene lookup returns CDR1 DFQATT and CDR2 SNEGSKA (reference sequence). The DNA of the CDR3 is TGCAGTGCTAGAGTCTTAGGCGCCGGGGAGCTGTTTTTT. Its protein is CSARVLGAGELFF.

This chain joins TRBV12-3 or TRBV12-4 and TRBJ1-3, with D uncertain. Trimming shortened V by 11 bases and J by 0 bases, and 14 bases separated the two germline ends. CDR3 length: 14 residues. The CDR3 loop reads CADRAGNSGNTIYF. As DNA, the CDR3 is TGTGCCGATCGGGCCGGAAACTCTGGAAACACCATATATTTT.

This clonotype was counted many times. CDR3 nucleotide sequence: TGCGCCAGCAGGGGAGGTCGTGGGAGGATCACCAATGAGCAGTTCTTC. Translated: CASRGGRGRITNEQFF. This chain links TRBV5-1 with TRBJ2-1; tentatively, D is TRBD2 (6 bases). Trimming shortened V by 5 bases and J by 6 bases, and 21 bases separated the two germline ends. The germline CDR1 and CDR2 sequences are SGHRS and YFSETQ. This CDR3 is 16 amino acids long. Filled out from reference TRBV5-1 and TRBJ2-1, the complete variable domain reads KAGVTQTPRYLIKTRGQQVTLSCSPISGHRSVSWYQQTPGQGLQFLFEYFSETQRNKGNFPGRFSGRQFSNSRSEMNVSTLELGDSALYLCASRGGRGRITNEQFFGPGTRLTVL.

This clonotype was seen a few times. This sequence joins TRBV9 and TRBJ2-2, with D uncertain. With 0 bases removed from V and 4 bases from J, the gap between germline ends came to 10 bases. The CDR3 length is 15 residues. The germline CDR1 and CDR2 sequences are SGDLS and YYNGEE. In nucleotides, the CDR3 is TGTGCCAGCAGCGTAGAAGTGTTCTCCACCGGGGAGCTGTTTTTT. This sequence encodes CASSVEVFSTGELFF.

The sample holds many counts of this clonotype. J is TRBJ1-2 and V is TRBV7-2, with TRBD1 matching 7 bases. CDR1 is SGHTA and CDR2 is FQGNSA in the germline V gene. CDR3 length: 13 residues. V trimming: 5 bases; J trimming: 5 bases; junction bases outside the gene matches: 5. This CDR3 is CASSLDRVYGYTF. Written as DNA, the CDR3 is TGTGCCAGCAGCCTCGACAGGGTTTATGGCTACACCTTC.

This clonotype came up many times. The chain couples TRBV7-2 to TRBJ2-7; 9 bases are a match to TRBD1. Trimming at V came to 6 bases and at J to 1 base, leaving 7 bases not matched to a gene. This CDR3 spans 15 amino acids. The V gene's germline CDR1 is SGHTA and CDR2 FQGNSA. CDR3 coding DNA: TGTGCCAGCAGACGGGCCGGGACAGGGTCCTACGAGCAGTACTTC. It yields the protein CASRRAGTGSYEQYF.

This clonotype has only a few counts. The gene calls are TRBV12-3 or TRBV12-4 and TRBJ2-1; D remains ambiguous. The germline V and J ends were trimmed by 6 bases and 9 bases, with 12 bases remaining between them. The CDR3 covers 12 residues. Here the CDR3 reads CASRIDLGEQFF. CDR3 sequence (DNA): TGTGCCAGCAGAATCGACCTAGGTGAGCAGTTCTTC.

This clonotype was observed at least ten times. The rearrangement uses TRBV12-3 or TRBV12-4 and TRBJ2-2; D is unresolved. The CDR3 sequence is 12 residues long. Trimming left V 2 bases short and J 6 bases short, with 4 bases between. CDR3 protein: CASSLWAGELFF. The CDR3 nucleotides read TGTGCCAGCAGTTTATGGGCCGGGGAGCTGTTTTTT.

The genes are TRBV7-6 and TRBJ1-4; D is possibly TRBD1 (5 bases). CDR3 size: 17 residues. Germline lookup yields CDR1 SGHVS and CDR2 FNYEAQ. Trimming took off 0 bases at V and 0 bases at J, with 11 bases between the two ends. In nucleotides, the CDR3 is TGTGCCAGCAGCTTAGCGTACAGGAGCGCAACTAATGAAAAACTGTTTTTT. Translating it yields CASSLAYRSATNEKLFF.

The J gene is TRBJ1-1, the V gene TRBV20-1, with 7 bases that match TRBD1. The germline gives CDR1 DFQATT, CDR2 SNEGSKA (reference sequence). The junction had 3 bases not matched to a gene; V was cut back by 4 bases and J by 1 base. This CDR3 has 13 amino acids. The CDR3 spells CSATTGANTEAFF. CDR3 in DNA: TGCAGTGCTACTACAGGGGCGAACACTGAAGCTTTCTTT.

The sample holds a few counts of this clonotype. The chain uses TRBV11-2 and TRBJ1-2; D uncertain. This CDR3 spans 15 amino acids. Between the trimmed V and J ends, which lost 0 bases and 6 bases, there was a span of 14 bases. CDR1 and CDR2 from the germline V gene are SGHAT and FQNNGV. The DNA for the CDR3 is TGTGCCAGCAGCTTAGACGGCAGAAGCGGGCATGGCTACACCTTC. Amino acid sequence: CASSLDGRSGHGYTF.